The clone carrying this T cell receptor beta chain was recorded once. This specimen comes from a study of blood T cell repertoires in COVID-19. About the study: The cDNA or gDNA used as material had been derived from T cells, B-cell-depleted T cells, or PBMCs.

Trimming stripped 3 bases from V and 6 bases from J, with 12 bases between. The germline V gene has CDR1 DFQATT and CDR2 SNEGSKA (reference sequence). This CDR3 has 13 residues. This table comes from immunoSEQ multiplex PCR, and its TCRdb copy is limited to in-frame clones, with some not included. The sample records 150,000 to 200,000 clones, 70% to 90% being singletons. V usage is TRBV20-1 and J usage is TRBJ2-1; D unclear. This TCR was recovered from a man in his 60s with active or convalescent COVID-19. Sequenced input: peripheral blood. CDR3 protein: CSASPPGVNEQFF. The DNA for the CDR3 is TGCAGTGCTAGTCCCCCAGGTGTCAATGAGCAGTTCTTC.